The clone carrying this T cell receptor (beta chain) appeared a few times. Using immunoSEQ multiplex PCR, the repertoire was profiled, and TCRdb retains in-frame clones only, with some absent. The sample has 100,000 to 150,000 clones, roughly 80% seen once; the top ten hold about 18%. These data are taken from a study of blood T cell repertoires in COVID-19. Study-level background: In each case, the material was cDNA or gDNA derived from T cells, B-cell-depleted T cells, or PBMCs.

The CDR3 covers 16 residues. V lost 4 bases, J lost 8 bases, and 12 bases stayed unmatched. Per the germline V gene, CDR1 is LGHNA and CDR2 is YNFKEQ. The V call is TRBV4-2, the J call TRBJ1-4; TRBD1 matches at 8 bases. The sample taken for sequencing was peripheral blood. The sequence came from an elderly woman with acute or convalescent COVID-19. The CDR3 DNA follows: TGTGCCAGCAGCCCGGCGGTAGGGACAGGTGACGAAAAACTGTTTTTT. This translates into CASSPAVGTGDEKLFF.